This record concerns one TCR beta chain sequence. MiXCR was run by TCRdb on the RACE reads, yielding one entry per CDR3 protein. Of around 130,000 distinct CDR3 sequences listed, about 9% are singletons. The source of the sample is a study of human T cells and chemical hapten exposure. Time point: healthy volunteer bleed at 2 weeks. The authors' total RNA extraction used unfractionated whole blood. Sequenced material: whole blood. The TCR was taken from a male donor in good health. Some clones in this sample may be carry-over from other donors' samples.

The CDR3 region is CASSSRDLDTGELFF. CDR3 nucleotide sequence: TGCGCCAGCAGCTCACGGGACCTCGACACCGGGGAGCTGTTTTTT. The chain is built from TRBV4-1 and TRBJ2-2, with D perhaps given as TRBD1 or TRBD2 (5 bases each). CDR3 length: 15 amino acids. V lost 5 bases and J lost 3, with 13 bases in between. Germline V CDR1 and CDR2: MGHRA, YSYEKL.